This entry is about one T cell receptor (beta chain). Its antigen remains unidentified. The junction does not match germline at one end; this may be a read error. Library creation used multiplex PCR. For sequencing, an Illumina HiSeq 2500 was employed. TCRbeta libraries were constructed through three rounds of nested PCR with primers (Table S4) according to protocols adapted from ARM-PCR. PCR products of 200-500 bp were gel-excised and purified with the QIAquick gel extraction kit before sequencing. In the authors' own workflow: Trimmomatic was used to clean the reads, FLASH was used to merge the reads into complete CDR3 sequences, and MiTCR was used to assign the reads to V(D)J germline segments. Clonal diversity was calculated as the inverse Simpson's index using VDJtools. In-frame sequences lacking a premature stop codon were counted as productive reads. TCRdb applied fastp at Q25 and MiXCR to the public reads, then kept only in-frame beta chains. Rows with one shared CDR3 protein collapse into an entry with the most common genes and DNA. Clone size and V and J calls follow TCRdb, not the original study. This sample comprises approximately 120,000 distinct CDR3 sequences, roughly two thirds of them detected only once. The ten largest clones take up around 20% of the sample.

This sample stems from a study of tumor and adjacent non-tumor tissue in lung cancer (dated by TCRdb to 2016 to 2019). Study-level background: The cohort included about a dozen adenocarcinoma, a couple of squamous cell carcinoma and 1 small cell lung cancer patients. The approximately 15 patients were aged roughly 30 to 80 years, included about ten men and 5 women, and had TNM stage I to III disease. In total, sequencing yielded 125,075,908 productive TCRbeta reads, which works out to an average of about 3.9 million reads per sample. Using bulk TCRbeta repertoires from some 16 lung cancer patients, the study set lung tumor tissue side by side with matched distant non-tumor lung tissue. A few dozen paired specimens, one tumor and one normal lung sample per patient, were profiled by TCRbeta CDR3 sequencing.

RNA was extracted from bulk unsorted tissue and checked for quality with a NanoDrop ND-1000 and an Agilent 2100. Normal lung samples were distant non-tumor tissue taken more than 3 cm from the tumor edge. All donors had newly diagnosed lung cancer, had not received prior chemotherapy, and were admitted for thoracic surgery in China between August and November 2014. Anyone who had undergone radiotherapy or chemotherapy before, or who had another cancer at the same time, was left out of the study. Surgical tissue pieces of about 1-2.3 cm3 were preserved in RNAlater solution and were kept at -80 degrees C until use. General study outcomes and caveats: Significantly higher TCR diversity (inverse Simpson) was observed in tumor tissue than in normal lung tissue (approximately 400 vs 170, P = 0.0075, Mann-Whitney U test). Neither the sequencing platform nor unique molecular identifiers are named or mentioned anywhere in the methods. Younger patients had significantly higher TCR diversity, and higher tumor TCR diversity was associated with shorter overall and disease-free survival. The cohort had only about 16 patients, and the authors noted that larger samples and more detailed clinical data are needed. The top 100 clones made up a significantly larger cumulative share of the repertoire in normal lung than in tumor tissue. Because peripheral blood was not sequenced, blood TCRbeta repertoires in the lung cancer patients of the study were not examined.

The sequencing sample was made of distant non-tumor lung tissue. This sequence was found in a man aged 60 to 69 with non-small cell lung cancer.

The CDR3 protein is CASSFVQGWTETFF. The nucleotide sequence reads TGTGCCAGCAGCTTTGTCCAGGGGTGGACTGAAACTTTCTTT. The chain uses TRBV5-5 and TRBJ1-1, and TRBD1 may be the D gene, going by 6 matching bases. Including cysteine and phenylalanine, the CDR3 has 14 amino acids. The kept DNA is CDR3 alone, 42 bases in frame from the first base. CDR1 and CDR2 are read off the germline V gene (reference sequence) as SGHKS and YYEKEE.